This T cell receptor beta chain derives from a study of blood T cell repertoires in COVID-19. Background on the study: From T cells, B-cell-depleted T cells, or PBMCs came the material, which was cDNA or gDNA.

This clone showed up just once. TCRdb's copy holds only in-frame clones and misses some; the assay was immunoSEQ multiplex PCR. The top ten hold about 9.1% of the sample, which has tens of thousands of clones, about 81% seen once. The CDR3 loop spans 14 amino acids. After removal of 5 bases from V and 10 bases from J, the junction contained 9 bases not matched to a gene. Per germline, CDR1 MNHEY and CDR2 SVGEGT. This sequence originates from a human donor in a cohort sampled during active COVID-19. V gene TRBV6-2 or TRBV6-3 combines with J gene TRBJ1-1, with 11 positions matching TRBD1. Sequenced input: peripheral blood. In DNA form, the CDR3 reads TGTGCCAGCAGTCGGGGACAGGGGGTTCCACGAGCTTTCTTT. As protein: CASSRGQGVPRAFF.